This T cell receptor (beta chain) is drawn from a study of cytomegalovirus exposure and HLA in healthy donors (dated by TCRdb to 2016 to 2017). Some background on the complete study: According to an earlier analysis of a few hundred of the donors, some 170 million T cells yielded 117 million unique TCR beta sequences and approximately 280 Gb of sequence data. An early release that covered approximately 600 HLA-typed donors contained approximately 300 gigabases of sequencing data and some 87 million unique TCR sequences. Among the roughly 410 genotyped donors, around 79% belonged to the genetic ancestry cluster associated with self-reported Caucasian donors. The study was designed to test whether signatures of past pathogen exposure could be identified by cataloging public T cell receptors. The study used immunosequencing to profile the T cell repertoires of approximately 690 subjects and linked those repertoires to cytomegalovirus serostatus. A separate validation cohort of 100 to 150 different subjects was used in addition to the approximately 670-subject first cohort. High-throughput TCR immunosequencing, statistical association of individual TCRs with disease status, and machine learning were combined to predict cytomegalovirus infection status. In a later analysis, previously published TCR beta repertoires from some 640 donors were re-analyzed and high-resolution HLA genotyping was added so that TCR occurrence patterns could be studied. Rather than using new phenotypic data, the later analysis identified candidate immune exposures from TCR beta sequences and from how often those sequences occurred across donors. To decide whether each TCR beta V gene segment behaved as functional or pseudogenic, an earlier analysis of approximately 590 of the donors relied on high-throughput TCR beta sequencing. Donor age, sex, ethnicity and CMV serostatus were collected together with the repertoire data. Genome-wide SNP genotypes for about 60% of the 666 donors were used in a later genetic analysis, which treated that subset as a discovery cohort. Every discovery cohort repertoire had been produced on one sequencing platform. Class I and class II HLA loci were covered by the typing at four-digit resolution. The number of donors typed differed by locus, with roughly 620-640 for A, B, C, DRB1 and DQB1, roughly 550 for DQA1, under 610 for DPA1, and around 450 for DPB1. Four or five DR-DQ haplotypes were treated as single units for association and clustering because of strong linkage in the cohort. Among a few hundred genotyped donors of the cohort, an average of approximately 240,000 unique TCR beta nucleotide sequences were sequenced per donor, roughly 20% of them non-productive. The paper as a whole reports these results and caveats: Several of the top co-occurrence clusters appeared to be linked to parvovirus B19, influenza, CMV and Epstein-Barr virus, according to a later analysis. For the cohort, immune exposure information was limited to CMV serostatus. In this cohort, only TCR beta chains were sequenced, and detectable features were limited by the absence of alpha or paired-chain data. According to a later genetic analysis, donors in an Asian-associated ancestry cluster had fewer N-insertions in productive TCRs than the approximately 670-donor mean. Assigning TCR associations to individual alleles was difficult when HLA alleles, especially DR and DQ, strongly co-occurred. In a later analysis, TCR association rates were found to vary across HLA loci, with the most associated TCRs seen for DRB1 alleles and the fewest for HLA-C alleles. A later analysis associated 15,000 or so TCR beta sequences with specific HLA alleles at a false discovery rate of 0.05. Because some donors lacked HLA typing at each locus, the association tests relied only on the typed subset. The study gave a list of 150 to 200 TCR beta chains associated with cytomegalovirus. Presence/absence analyses assumed roughly uniform sequencing depth across donors, an assumption that may not hold. Compared with equally common non-associated chains, HLA-associated TCR beta chains in a later analysis were more clonally expanded and had lower generation probabilities. It was suggested by the authors that the approach could potentially be generalized to other disease states and immunological phenotypes. The sequencing pipeline was judged likely to have produced a cluster of highly shared sequence variants as a technical artifact. A further reported finding was that TCR beta sequences accurately predicted the HLA-A and HLA-B alleles for most subjects in the first cohort. In a later analysis, most CMV-associated TCR beta chains were found to appear HLA-restricted, with HLA associations seemingly driven largely by CMV exposure. In vitro tests confirmed that a few of the cytomegalovirus-associated TCR beta chains recognize cytomegalovirus antigens. In an earlier analysis of around 500 of the donors, most TCR beta V segments appeared in productive rearrangements about 87% or about 30% of the time, broadly matching IMGT annotations. A later genetic analysis associated a missense DCLRE1C variant with V-gene and J-gene trimming of TCR beta chains, and an independent cohort replicated the association. Most TCR sequences were observed very rarely across donors, whereas some public TCRs were present in many individuals. Some IMGT-functional V segments, including TRBV6-2 and TRBV6-3, could not be distinguished by the 87-base-pair reads and were therefore excluded. The earlier analysis of 587 of the donors excluded roughly 17 rarely observed V segments, including chromosome 9 orphons, because counts were too low. Linkage disequilibrium might explain the correlated functional status among segregating V segments, but an unknown experimental factor could not be ruled out. The classifier was reported to diagnose cytomegalovirus status with high specificity and sensitivity in both the original cohort and the validation cohort.

The library was obtained by the immunoSEQ multiplex PCR assay. For the multiplex PCR, a mixture combining 60 forward primers for TCR Vbeta segments and 13 reverse primers for TCR Jbeta segments was used. A multiplex PCR assay on genomic DNA amplified the CDR3 region of rearranged TCR beta genes. The amplified TCR beta libraries were sequenced on the Illumina HiSeq System as 87-base-pair reads. The original pipeline was this. A later analysis counted approximately 76 million unique TCR beta chains across the 600 to 850 repertoires, and around 9.9 million of these chains were shared by at least two donors. To remove PCR and sequencing errors, raw reads were error-corrected and collapsed into unique sequences using a nearest-neighbor algorithm that merged closely related sequences. V, D and J gene segments were assigned by aligning CDR3 sequences to IMGT reference sequences. Each retained sequence needed at least a six-nucleotide match to both a V gene segment and a J gene segment. A rearrangement was called productive if the CDR3 had no stop codons and remained in frame with V and J, and every other rearrangement was called non-productive. CDR3 was defined by IMGT convention, running from the second conserved V-encoded cysteine to the conserved J-encoded phenylalanine. Sequences without an unambiguous match to a single V gene segment were excluded from the earlier analysis of approximately 560 of the donors. In an earlier analysis of some 590 of the donors, V segments were called functional above 56.7% productive rearrangements and were called segregating when the between-donor standard deviation exceeded 5%. A statistical classification framework was built to diagnose cytomegalovirus status from the catalog of TCR beta chain sequences. In a later analysis, TCR nucleotide sequences were compared against IMGT/GENE-DB human TR gene sequences so that V and J genes could be assigned. In a later analysis, CDR3 sequences and most-parsimonious VDJ recombination scenarios were assigned using the TCRdist pipeline. A later analysis defined each TCR beta chain by its CDR3 amino acid sequence plus V-gene family, and excluded reads lacking a unique V-gene family. In a later analysis, 550 to 650 highly shared, low-generation-probability nucleotide sequences were removed to address suspected cross-contamination and a sequencing artifact. A later analysis calculated a clonal expansion index for each public chain from normalized within-repertoire ranks of inferred template counts. A later analysis computed generation probabilities with a VDJ recombination model fitted to out-of-frame rearrangements, and checked the results against IGoR. In a later analysis, hypergeometric tests were used to score TCR-TCR, TCR-HLA and TCR-CMV co-occurrence, with a repertoire-size bias correction applied to TCR pairs. To estimate false discovery rates, a later analysis permuted the HLA or CMV assignments 20 times. A later analysis grouped co-occurring TCRs with DBSCAN, adding TCRdist sequence similarity when clustering within HLA-allele-positive subsets. Repertoires with fewer than 30,000 or more than 120,000 public chains were left out of co-occurrence clustering, as were about five repertoires with anomalous nucleotide sharing. In its TCRdb copy, this immuneACCESS table keeps in-frame sequences only and misses some clones. Where compared with another copy, unresolved V genes explain less than half of these, and the others have no known cause. From that table come the V and J calls and clone size; the DNA was used to work out D and trimming. Recorded for this sample are 150,000 to 200,000 clones; around 84% of them occurred a single time. The ten biggest clones cover 1.5% to 2% of the sample.

This clone was seen a handful of times. This receptor's antigen is unknown. Nothing much larger sits one base from this clone, and base qualities are not available. The CDR3 holds 14 amino acids from the cysteine to the phenylalanine. The entry retains the CDR3 DNA only, 42 bases that are in frame from base 1. A distance of 15 bases separates the germline ends of V and J, which lose 4 bases and 8 bases respectively. The germline V gene provides CDR1 SGHRS and CDR2 YFSETQ. The cohort was made up of around 720 healthy bone marrow donors. Cohort members were all nominally healthy when sampled, although unrecorded immune exposures were likely present. The donor tested CMV seronegative and was one of the 352 seronegative cohort members. Each donor provided a peripheral blood sample, and peripheral blood mononuclear cells were used for TCR beta sequencing. The Qiagen DNeasy Blood Extraction Kit was used to extract genomic DNA from the blood cell samples.

Sequenced sample: PBMCs. The clonotype originates from a young woman in good health and CMV-seronegative. Rearrangement joined TRBV5-1 to TRBJ1-4, and the D gene may be TRBD1, 6 bases matching. DNA sequence: TGCGCCAGCAGCCCTGACAGGTTGGACGAAAAACTGTTTTTT. It encodes CASSPDRLDEKLFF.